These 3 T cell receptor beta chains were all obtained from the same sample, sequenced in a study of blood T cell repertoires in COVID-19. TCRdb's table, derived via immunoSEQ multiplex PCR, lists solely in-frame clones and lacks some. The data show over 200,000 clones, around four fifths seen once. The sequenced material came from peripheral blood. The source is a woman aged 45 to 65 with acute or convalescent COVID-19.

The V call is TRBV15, the J call TRBJ1-1; 7 bases line up with TRBD1. CDR1 is LNHNV and CDR2 is YYDKDF in the germline V gene (reference sequence). V trimming: 0 bases; J trimming: 6 bases; junction bases outside the gene matches: 4. The CDR3 is 14 residues long. In DNA, the CDR3 is TGTGCCACCAGCAGAGATACAGGGGACCCTGAAGCTTTCTTT. It is translated as CATSRDTGDPEAFF.

CDR3 region: CASQGATGELFF. Here the CDR3 DNA reads TGTGCCTCTCAGGGGGCCACCGGGGAGCTGTTTTTT. The rearrangement uses TRBV25-1 and TRBJ2-2; 8 bases are a match to TRBD1. CDR3 length: 12 amino acids. The ends lost 11 bases at V and 4 bases at J; junction bases unmatched: 3. Germline values: CDR1 MGHDK, CDR2 SYGVNS. Using reference TRBV25-1 and TRBJ2-2 for the parts outside the CDR3, the full variable domain is EADIYQTPRYLVIGTGKKITLECSQTMGHDKMYWYQQDPGMELHLIHYSYGVNSTEKGDLSSESTVSRIRTEHFPLTLESARPSHTSQYLCASQGATGELFFGEGSRLTVL.

The rearrangement joins TRBV27 to TRBJ2-7; tentatively, D is TRBD1 (7 bases). Trimming removed 2 bases at V and 1 base at J, with 15 bases between. CDR3 length: 16 amino acids. CDR1 and CDR2 from the germline V gene are MNHEY and SMNVEV (reference sequence). The CDR3 DNA sequence: TGTGCCAGCAGTTTAGACCCGGCGGGACAGTCCTACGAGCAGTACTTC. Its protein product is CASSLDPAGQSYEQYF.